This TCR beta chain originates from a study of cytotoxic CD8 clonotypes in ibrutinib-treated CLL. The overall study: Included were about 11 relapsed/refractory and roughly 15 treatment-naive patients, of whom 17 were IGHV unmutated. After a median of about 70 months, 14 patients stayed remitted and around 12 progressed; responses had been partial in around 24 and complete in 2.

The V gene end was trimmed by 5 bases and the J gene end by 3 bases; junction bases not matched to a gene: 12. CDR3 length: 17 amino acids. The germline gives CDR1 MGHRA, CDR2 YSYEKL. Findings and limits, study-wide: Among the clonotypes, public ones were uncommon and contracted or held stable on treatment. Clonality was higher at ibrutinib response and returned toward baseline at progression.

The method was immunoSEQ multiplex PCR; TCRdb's version includes in-frame clones alone and lacks a portion of them. This table holds 30,000 to 40,000 clones, 69% found once. Details on this clone: The antigen is undetermined.

This sample comprised PBMCs, obtained before ibrutinib treatment. The sequence was collected from a human donor with chronic lymphocytic leukemia. The chain carries TRBV4-1 and TRBJ2-1; 8 positions match TRBD2. CDR3 DNA: TGCGCCAGCAGCGACCCGTCGCGGGGGGAAGGCTACAATGAGCAGTTCTTC. Protein: CASSDPSRGEGYNEQFF.